This record concerns one T cell receptor beta chain sequence. The sample comes from a study of blood T cell repertoires in COVID-19. Study summary: COVID-19 samples collected from the United States, Italy and Spain covered acute and convalescent phases. The analysed material was cDNA or gDNA that came from T cells, B-cell-depleted T cells, or PBMCs.

In the original workflow: Amplification of reference gene primers provided the estimated nucleated cell counts. Only in-frame clones appear in the TCRdb table, and some are missing; sequencing was by immunoSEQ multiplex PCR. V and J calls plus clone size are reproduced from that table; the DNA served to infer D and trimming. The table shows roughly 250,000 clones, with 75% to 90% occurring only once. This CDR3 comprises 17 residues. V was clipped by 2 bases and J by 14 bases; unmatched bases: 17. Germline V gene lookup returns CDR1 MNHNS and CDR2 SASEGT. Up to 2 weeks before entering the study, exposed participants had met a COVID-19 case.

Sequenced material: PBMCs or T cells enriched from blood (not recorded which). The receptor's source is a woman in her thirties or forties who had been exposed to COVID-19. The gene calls are TRBV6-1 and TRBJ2-1; 11 bases map to TRBD2. For the CDR3, the DNA is TGTGCCAGCAGTGAACCATCCCGATCATTAGCGGGAGGGCCCAAGTTCTTC. Translation gives CASSEPSRSLAGGPKFF.